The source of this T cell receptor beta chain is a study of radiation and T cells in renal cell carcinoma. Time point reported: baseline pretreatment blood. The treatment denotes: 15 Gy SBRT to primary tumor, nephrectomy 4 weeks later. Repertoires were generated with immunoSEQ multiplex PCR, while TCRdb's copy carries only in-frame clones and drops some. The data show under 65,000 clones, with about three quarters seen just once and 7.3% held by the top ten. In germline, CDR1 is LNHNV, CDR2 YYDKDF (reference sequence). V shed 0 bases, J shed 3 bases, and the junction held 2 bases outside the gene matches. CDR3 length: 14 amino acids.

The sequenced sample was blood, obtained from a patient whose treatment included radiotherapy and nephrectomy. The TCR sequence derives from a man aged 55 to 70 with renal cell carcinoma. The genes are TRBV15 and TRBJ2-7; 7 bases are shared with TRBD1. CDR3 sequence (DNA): TGTGCCACCAGCAGAGACAGGGGGAACTACGAGCAGTACTTC. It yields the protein CATSRDRGNYEQYF.